This T cell receptor beta chain was captured by sequencing in a study of CD8+ T cells in alopecia areata. General study findings and limits: Affected scalp, especially in alopecia totalis/universalis, had a higher clonality than normal scalp did. Sequenced scalp T cells also include alphabeta T cells resident in normal skin. Shared TCR sequences were less clear between patients than in mice, possibly partly from HLA diversity.

TCR sequencing used cDNA made by reverse transcription of extracted RNA. TCRdb keeps only in-frame clones here, not all; method: immunoSEQ multiplex PCR. The sample consists of about 110,000 clones, 55% to 70% of them appearing once. Germline V gene lookup returns CDR1 MNHGY and CDR2 SAAAGT. Trimming cost V 0 bases and J 6 bases; bases outside gene matches: 5. CDR3 length: 16 amino acids. Alopecia areata patients had lesional scalp punch biopsies and peripheral blood taken from them. This clone was seen only a few times. Its target is not known. Sequencing used NKG2D-low CD8+ T cells sorted from blood. The TCR comes from a human donor with alopecia areata. V usage is TRBV6-8 and J usage is TRBJ2-1; 10 nucleotides line up with TRBD2. The DNA of the CDR3 is TGTGCCAGCAGTTACTCTCTAGCGGGAGTTTTCAATGAGCAGTTCTTC. Residues: CASSYSLAGVFNEQFF.